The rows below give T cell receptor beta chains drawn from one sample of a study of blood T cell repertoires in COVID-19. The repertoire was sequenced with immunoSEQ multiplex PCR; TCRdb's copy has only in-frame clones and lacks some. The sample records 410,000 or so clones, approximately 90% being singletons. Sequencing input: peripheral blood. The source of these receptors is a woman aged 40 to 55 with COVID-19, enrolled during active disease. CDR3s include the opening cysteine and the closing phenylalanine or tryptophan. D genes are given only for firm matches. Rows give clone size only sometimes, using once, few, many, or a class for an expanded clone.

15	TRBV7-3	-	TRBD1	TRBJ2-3	TGTGCCAGCAGCTCCACAGGGGGCCCCACAGATACGCAGTATTTT	CASSSTGGPTDTQYF
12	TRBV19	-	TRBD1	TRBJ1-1	TGTGCCAGTAGTTACAGGGGGACTGAAGCTTTCTTT	CASSYRGTEAFF
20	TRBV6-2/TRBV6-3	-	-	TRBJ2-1	TGTGCCAGCAGTTACTCGATGCAGCCCGGAGGGACAGAAACCTACAATGAGCAGTTCTTC	CASSYSMQPGGTETYNEQFF
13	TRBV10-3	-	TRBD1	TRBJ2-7	TGTGCCATCAGTGGGACAGGAGAAGACGAGCAGTACTTC	CAISGTGEDEQYF
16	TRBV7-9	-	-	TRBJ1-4	TGTGCCAGCAGCTTACCTGCGCCCAGCGGGAGTGAAAAACTGTTTTTT	CASSLPAPSGSEKLFF
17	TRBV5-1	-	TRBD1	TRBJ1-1	TGCGCCAGCAGCTCGACCGGGACAGGGGGCGGTGACACTGAAGCTTTCTTT	CASSSTGTGGGDTEAFF
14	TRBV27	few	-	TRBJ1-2	TGTGCCAGCAGTTTAAGGGGCTCTAACTATGGCTACACCTTC	CASSLRGSNYGYTF
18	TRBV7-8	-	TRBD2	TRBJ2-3	TGTGCCAGCAGCTTAGGAAGGCGGGGGGGCATATTTGGAGATACGCAGTATTTT	CASSLGRRGGIFGDTQYF
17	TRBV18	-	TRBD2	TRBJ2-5	TGTGCCAGCTCACCGAAACGACTAGCGGGGGACCAAGAGACCCAGTACTTC	CASSPKRLAGDQETQYF
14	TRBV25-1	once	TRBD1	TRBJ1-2	TGTGCCAGCAGTGAGGAGGGACAGAGGGGTGGCTACACCTTC	CASSEEGQRGGYTF
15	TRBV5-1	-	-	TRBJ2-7	TGCGCCAGCAGCTTGGGGGGCTCGAACTCCTACGAGCAGTACTTC	CASSLGGSNSYEQYF
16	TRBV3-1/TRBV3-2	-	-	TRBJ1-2	TGTGCCAGCAGCCCCGGGCCAGGGCCTACGTTGGGTGGCTACACCTTC	CASSPGPGPTLGGYTF
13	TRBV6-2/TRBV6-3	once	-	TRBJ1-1	TGTGCCAGCACCCCACTGATGGAGACTGAAGCTTTCTTT	CASTPLMETEAFF
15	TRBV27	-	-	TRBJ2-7	TGTGCCAGCAGTTCCTATAGGGGTGGTAACTACGAGCAGTACTTC	CASSSYRGGNYEQYF
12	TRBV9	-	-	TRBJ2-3	TGTGCCAGCAGCTTAAGCACAGATACGCAGTATTTT	CASSLSTDTQYF
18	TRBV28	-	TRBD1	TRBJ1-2	TGTGCCAGCAGTTTAGGCGGGACAGAGTTTTTTAAAAACTATGGCTACACCTTC	CASSLGGTEFFKNYGYTF
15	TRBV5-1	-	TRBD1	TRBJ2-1	TGCGCCAGCAGCGTGGACAGGGCCTTCTACAATGAGCAGTTCTTC	CASSVDRAFYNEQFF
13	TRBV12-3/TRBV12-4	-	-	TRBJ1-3	TGTGCCAGTAGGGGGACGGCTGGAAACACCATATATTTT	CASRGTAGNTIYF
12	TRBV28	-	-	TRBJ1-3	TGTGCCAGCATAACAGAGGGAAACACCATATATTTT	CASITEGNTIYF
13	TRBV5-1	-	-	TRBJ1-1	TGCGCCAGCAGGACAGCCCTCAACACTGAAGCTTTCTTT	CASRTALNTEAFF
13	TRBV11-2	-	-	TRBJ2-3	TGTGCCAGCAGCTTAGCCGGGACAGATACGCAGTATTTT	CASSLAGTDTQYF
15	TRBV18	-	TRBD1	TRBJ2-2	TGTGCCAGCTCGCTCCGGGACAGAGCTTACGGGGAGCTGTTTTTT	CASSLRDRAYGELFF
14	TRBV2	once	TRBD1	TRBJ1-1	TGTGCCAGCAGAGCACAGGGGCTTGACACTGAAGCTTTCTTT	CASRAQGLDTEAFF
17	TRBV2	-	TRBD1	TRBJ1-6	TGTGCCAGCAGAGAACTACAGGGGGCGATCCCAAATTCACCCCTCCACTTT	CASRELQGAIPNSPLHF
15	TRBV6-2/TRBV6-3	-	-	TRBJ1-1	TGTGCCAGCAGTTACTCCGGAGGATTGAACACTGAAGCTTTCTTT	CASSYSGGLNTEAFF
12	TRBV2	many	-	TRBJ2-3	TGTGCCAGCAATCTTGCGGGAGATACGCAGTATTTT	CASNLAGDTQYF
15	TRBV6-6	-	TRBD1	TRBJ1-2	TGTGCCAGCAGTTACGGGACCGGGACAGGGAGTGGCTACACCTTC	CASSYGTGTGSGYTF
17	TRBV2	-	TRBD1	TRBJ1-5	TGTGCCAGTTCTACGAAACCGGGACAGGGGGCAGGTCAGCCCCAGCATTTT	CASSTKPGQGAGQPQHF
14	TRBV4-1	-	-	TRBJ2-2	TGCGCCAGCAGCCAACCCCATTACACCGGGGAGCTGTTTTTT	CASSQPHYTGELFF